This T cell receptor beta chain appears in the sequencing data of a study of shared clonotypes between healthy human individuals. Study details: Three plates each covered CD4 naive and memory; CD8 naive two, CD8 memory one.

Repertoires were generated with immunoSEQ multiplex PCR, while TCRdb's copy carries only in-frame clones and drops some. The sample holds over 2 million clones, under 95% seen once. This CDR3 is 14 amino acids long. The germline V and J ends were trimmed by 1 base and 4 bases, with 10 bases remaining between them. Germline CDR1 reads KGHSH; CDR2 reads LQKENI. The chain couples TRBV18 to TRBJ1-2; no reliable D call. The source of this sequence is a man aged 18-30 years in good health. Some clones in this sample may be carry-over from other donors' samples. The sample consisted of naive CD4+ T cells from PBMCs. This sample's subset: CD45RA+ positively selected. Written as DNA, the CDR3 is TGTGCCAGCTCACCACAAGAGAAGGCCTATGGCTACACCTTC. The encoded protein is CASSPQEKAYGYTF.